The 27 T cell receptor beta chains below come from one sample, sequenced in a study of blood T cell repertoires in COVID-19. Sequencing used immunoSEQ multiplex PCR; TCRdb keeps in-frame clones, though not all of them. The table includes a few hundred thousand clones, more than 70% detected once. Specimen: peripheral blood. Receptor source: a woman between 25 and 40 years old who had recovered from COVID-19.

The chain employs TRBV3-1 (or the pseudogene TRBV3-2) and TRBJ2-2, with D possibly being TRBD1 (6 bases). From germline, CDR1 is LGHDT and CDR2 YNNKEL (reference sequence). CDR3 length: 14 amino acids. V lost 4 bases and J 7 bases, leaving 13 bases between the germline ends. This chain's CDR3 is CASSPRGLGGELFF. DNA for the CDR3: TGTGCCAGCAGCCCCAGGGGTCTCGGCGGGGAGCTGTTTTTT.

The count of this clone is one. V is TRBV20-1 and J is TRBJ1-1, with 8 nucleotides matching TRBD1. The CDR3 has 14 amino acids. V was clipped by 3 bases and J by 1 base; unmatched bases: 4. Germline-derived CDR1 and CDR2 are DFQATT and SNEGSKA (reference sequence). The CDR3 coding sequence is TGCAGTGCTAGTCAGGGGGCCGGGAACACTGAAGCTTTCTTT. Its protein is CSASQGAGNTEAFF.

V is TRBV2 and J is TRBJ1-2, with D unclear. Between the trimmed V and J ends, which lost 4 bases and 8 bases, there was a span of 17 bases. CDR1 and CDR2 from the germline V gene are SNHLY and FYNNEI. This CDR3 comprises 14 residues. In DNA form, the CDR3 reads TGTGCCAGCAGTGTCCGAGGGTCGCACGCGGGCTACACCTTC. This translates into CASSVRGSHAGYTF.

V usage is TRBV2 and J usage is TRBJ2-3; 9 bases match TRBD2. The V gene's germline CDR1 is SNHLY and CDR2 FYNNEI. V lost 4 bases and J lost 1; bases outside the gene matches: 6. This CDR3 region has 16 residues. CDR3 loop: CASSVIPSGGTDTQYF. CDR3 in DNA: TGTGCCAGCAGTGTTATCCCTAGCGGGGGCACAGATACGCAGTATTTT. The full variable domain, completed using reference TRBV2 and TRBJ2-3, is EPEVTQTPSHQVTQMGQEVILRCVPISNHLYFYWYRQILGQKVEFLVSFYNNEISEKSEIFDDQFSVERPDGSNFTLKIRSTKLEDSAMYFCASSVIPSGGTDTQYFGPGTRLTVL.

CDR3 DNA: TGTGCCAGCACCTCGACAGGGGGCTACAGCTATGGCTACACCTTC. It translates to CASTSTGGYSYGYTF. This chain joins TRBV3-1 (or the pseudogene TRBV3-2) and TRBJ1-2; 10 nucleotides agree with TRBD1. Germline assignment: CDR1 LGHDT and CDR2 YNNKEL (reference sequence). The length of the CDR3 is 15 residues. The trim removed 7 bases at V and 4 bases at J, leaving 9 bases unmatched.

J is TRBJ2-2 and V is TRBV10-3; a weak D match, TRBD1 (6 bases). Germline loops: CDR1 ENHRY, CDR2 SYGVKD. V lost 0 bases and J 0 bases, leaving 14 bases between the germline ends. This CDR3 spans 18 amino acids. This chain's CDR3 is CAISESYTGQTNTGELFF. The CDR3 DNA sequence: TGTGCCATCAGTGAGTCGTACACAGGACAGACGAACACCGGGGAGCTGTTTTTT.

The chain is built from TRBV10-3 and TRBJ1-1; 7 bases map to TRBD1. V trimming: 6 bases; J trimming: 8 bases; junction bases outside the gene matches: 9. The CDR3 has 13 residues. Germline CDR1 reads ENHRY; CDR2 reads SYGVKD. The CDR3 is CAIRRQGQNEAFF. The CDR3 nucleotides read TGTGCCATCAGGCGACAGGGCCAAAACGAAGCTTTCTTT.

This clone was seen a handful of times. V is TRBV6-1 and J is TRBJ1-2; D uncertain. The germline CDR1 and CDR2 sequences are MNHNS and SASEGT. The CDR3 covers 15 residues. Trimming pared 2 bases from V and 7 bases from J, leaving 17 bases between. This CDR3 reads CASSELGPGEVGYTF. For the CDR3, the DNA is TGTGCCAGCAGTGAACTTGGGCCCGGGGAAGTTGGCTACACCTTC.

The chain is built from TRBV19 and TRBJ2-2; a weak D match, TRBD1 (6 bases). This CDR3 is built from 14 residues. CDR1 LNHDA and CDR2 SQIVND come from the germline V gene (reference sequence). The germline V and J ends were trimmed by 9 bases and 3 bases, with 14 bases remaining between them. The CDR3 here is CASIQGHYTGELFF. The CDR3 region has the DNA TGTGCCAGCATACAGGGACACTACACCGGGGAGCTGTTTTTT.

CDR3 protein: CAISESIQYEQYF. As DNA, the CDR3 is TGTGCCATCAGTGAGTCGATACAGTACGAGCAGTACTTC. The rearrangement uses TRBV10-3 and TRBJ2-7, with D unclear. The germline V gene encodes CDR1 ENHRY and CDR2 SYGVKD. Trimming took off 0 bases at V and 4 bases at J, with 7 bases between the two ends. The CDR3 consists of 13 residues.

The rearrangement uses TRBV13 and TRBJ2-1; the D gene is possibly TRBD1 (5 bases). V was trimmed by 5 bases and J by 2 bases, leaving 13 bases between them. CDR3 length: 15 amino acids. Germline V gives CDR1 PRHDT, CDR2 FYEKMQ (reference sequence). Here the CDR3 reads CASSQRLGAYNEQFF. The CDR3 DNA reads TGTGCCAGCAGCCAAAGGCTAGGGGCCTACAATGAGCAGTTCTTC.

The chain has TRBV30 and TRBJ2-2; D is uncertain. CDR1 is GTSNPN, CDR2 SVGIG, per germline (reference sequence). The CDR3 is 13 amino acids. Trimming cost V 3 bases and J 4 bases, with 9 bases left between them. CDR3 in DNA: TGTGCCTGGAGGGCTAGAGGCACCGGGGAGCTGTTTTTT. Encoded protein: CAWRARGTGELFF.

This sequence joins TRBV5-4 and TRBJ1-2; 11 bases are a match to TRBD1. Germline V gene data show CDR1 as SGHNT and CDR2 as YYREEE (reference sequence). V shed 4 bases, J shed 3 bases, and the junction held 2 bases outside the gene matches. This CDR3 has 14 residues. In DNA form, the CDR3 reads TGTGCCAGCAGCCGGGACAGGGGGGACTATGGCTACACCTTC. Translation gives CASSRDRGDYGYTF.

The chain links TRBV19 to TRBJ1-2; 7 nucleotides match TRBD1. Germline CDR1 reads LNHDA; CDR2 reads SQIVND (reference sequence). The CDR3 extends over 14 amino acids. V shed 4 bases, J shed 1 base, and the junction held 3 bases outside the gene matches. CDR3 coding DNA: TGTGCCAGTAGTAGAAGACAGGGTAACTATGGCTACACCTTC. Encoded protein: CASSRRQGNYGYTF.

The V gene is TRBV29-1, the J gene TRBJ1-5; 8 nucleotides match TRBD1. The germline CDR1 and CDR2 sequences are SQVTM and ANQGSEA. The V and J ends lost 1 base and 4 bases, in that order; junction bases with no gene match: 0. The CDR3 is made up of 13 amino acids. The CDR3 DNA is TGCAGCGTTGAAGGGACAGGGAATCAGCCCCAGCATTTT. Encoded protein: CSVEGTGNQPQHF.

The rearrangement uses TRBV6-1 and TRBJ2-1, with D uncertain. Looked up from germline, CDR1 is MNHNS and CDR2 is SASEGT. The CDR3 sequence is 14 residues long. Between the trimmed V and J ends, which lost 5 bases and 9 bases, there was a span of 17 bases. CDR3 nucleotides: TGTGCCAGCAGTCAAGACCACATGGGCGTTGAGCAGTTCTTC. Its translation is CASSQDHMGVEQFF.

The chain couples TRBV5-1 to TRBJ1-4; D not certain. This CDR3 is 15 amino acids long. Germline-derived CDR1 and CDR2 are SGHRS and YFSETQ. Trimming shortened V by 7 bases and J by 6 bases, and 19 bases separated the two germline ends. The CDR3 DNA follows: TGCGCCAGCCAGACCGGTGCAGCGCGGGATGAAAAACTGTTTTTT. Protein product: CASQTGAARDEKLFF. The full variable domain, rest sourced from reference TRBV5-1 and TRBJ1-4, is KAGVTQTPRYLIKTRGQQVTLSCSPISGHRSVSWYQQTPGQGLQFLFEYFSETQRNKGNFPGRFSGRQFSNSRSEMNVSTLELGDSALYLCASQTGAARDEKLFFGSGTQLSVL.

The genes are TRBV4-3 and TRBJ1-2, with a tentative D call TRBD1 (5 bases). V lost 0 bases and J lost 0, with 8 bases in between. The germline gives CDR1 LGHNA, CDR2 YSLEER. The CDR3 consists of 15 residues. The CDR3 sequence: CASSQESRANYGYTF. CDR3 coding DNA: TGCGCCAGCAGCCAAGAGTCCAGGGCTAACTATGGCTACACCTTC.

The chain employs TRBV28 and TRBJ2-7; possible D gene TRBD1, 8 bases. V was trimmed by 3 bases and J by 3 bases, leaving 21 bases between them. This CDR3 has 17 amino acids. Per the germline V gene, CDR1 is MDHEN and CDR2 is SYDVKM. CDR3 nucleotide sequence: TGTGCCAGCAGTTTTGATGACAGGGGAAGCGGGGACTACGAGCAGTACTTC. It translates to CASSFDDRGSGDYEQYF.

This clone has a handful of counts. The V call is TRBV7-2, the J call TRBJ1-6, with 8 bases matching TRBD1. The germline V gene has CDR1 SGHTA and CDR2 FQGNSA. This CDR3 has 16 residues. J lost 5 bases, V lost 2 bases, and 5 bases had no gene match. The CDR3 DNA is TGTGCCAGCAGCTTACAGGGGGCGCGAAATAATTCACCCCTCCACTTT. It specifies CASSLQGARNNSPLHF.

CDR3: CASSQDWEAIAEAFF. CDR3 DNA: TGCGCCAGCAGCCAAGATTGGGAGGCGATCGCTGAAGCTTTCTTT. The chain couples TRBV4-3 to TRBJ1-1; D ambiguous. Trimming removed 0 bases from V and 6 bases from J, with 14 bases in between. The CDR3 sequence is 15 residues long. In germline, CDR1 is LGHNA, CDR2 YSLEER.

V gene TRBV4-3 combines with J gene TRBJ1-1; D ambiguous. This CDR3 has 13 residues. Looked up from germline, CDR1 is LGHNA and CDR2 is YSLEER. V shed 8 bases and J shed 5 bases, with 15 bases lying between them. The CDR3 nucleotides read TGCGCCAGCGGCAGGTCCCCGGGGACTGAAGCTTTCTTT. It is translated as CASGRSPGTEAFF.

This clone has a handful of counts. V and J are TRBV5-1 and TRBJ1-2, with a possible D match to TRBD1 (6 bases). The V and J ends lost 0 bases and 8 bases respectively, with 14 bases between them. This CDR3 has 14 amino acids. CDR1 SGHRS and CDR2 YFSETQ come from the germline V gene. CDR3 residues: CASSLATGTGGYTF. The CDR3 DNA reads as TGCGCCAGCAGCTTGGCTACAGGGACGGGCGGCTACACCTTC.

This chain joins TRBV9 and TRBJ1-3; TRBD1 is a possible D gene (5 bases). The CDR3 contains 16 residues. Trimming left V 6 bases short and J 0 bases short, with 16 bases between. Germline V gives CDR1 SGDLS, CDR2 YYNGEE. CDR3 sequence (DNA): TGTGCCAGCACCCTCGGCAGGGCCGACTCTGGAAACACCATATATTTT. The encoded protein is CASTLGRADSGNTIYF.

The chain has TRBV10-3 and TRBJ2-7; perhaps TRBD2 as D (5 bases). Germline CDR1 is ENHRY and CDR2 is SYGVKD. This CDR3 is built from 16 residues. V lost 3 bases to trimming and J lost 2 bases, with 17 bases between them. The CDR3 sequence is CAISDVFVRGPYEQYF. The CDR3 region has the DNA TGTGCCATCAGTGACGTCTTTGTCCGGGGTCCCTACGAGCAGTACTTC.

The rearrangement uses TRBV7-9 and TRBJ1-4, with 7 bases aligning to TRBD1. The V gene's germline CDR1 is SEHNR and CDR2 FQNEAQ (reference sequence). Unmatched junction bases numbered 7, after V lost 5 bases and J lost 4 bases. This CDR3 comprises 15 residues. CDR3 sequence (DNA): TGTGCCAGCAGCGAAATACAGGGGAATAATGAAAAACTGTTTTTT. Translation: CASSEIQGNNEKLFF.

The V gene is TRBV2, the J gene TRBJ1-1; tentative D call: TRBD1 (5 bases). The CDR3 length is 14 residues. Germline V gives CDR1 SNHLY, CDR2 FYNNEI. Trimming shortened V by 7 bases and J by 0 bases, and 12 bases separated the two germline ends. The DNA for the CDR3 is TGTGCCAGCACCGTCACAGGAGTGAACACTGAAGCTTTCTTT. Protein sequence: CASTVTGVNTEAFF.